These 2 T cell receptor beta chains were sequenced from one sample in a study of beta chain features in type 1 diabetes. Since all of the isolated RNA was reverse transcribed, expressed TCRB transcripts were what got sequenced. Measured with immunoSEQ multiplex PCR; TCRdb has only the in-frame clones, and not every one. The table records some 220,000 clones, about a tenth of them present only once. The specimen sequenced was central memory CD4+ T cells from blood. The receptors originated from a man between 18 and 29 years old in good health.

CDR3 nucleotide sequence: TGCAGCGGGGGGTTGGGGGATACGCAGTATTTT. Protein product: CSGGLGDTQYF. This chain uses TRBV29-1 with TRBJ2-3; D is possibly TRBD1 or TRBD2 (5 bases each). This CDR3 has 11 residues. V shed 7 bases and J shed 6 bases, with 11 bases lying between them. Germline CDR1 and CDR2: SQVTM and ANQGSEA.

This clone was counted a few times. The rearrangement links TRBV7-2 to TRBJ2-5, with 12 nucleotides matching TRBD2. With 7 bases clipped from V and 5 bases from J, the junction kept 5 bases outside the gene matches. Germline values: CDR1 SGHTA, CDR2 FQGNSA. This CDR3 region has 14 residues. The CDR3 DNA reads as TGTGCCAGCATTATGACTAGCGGGAGCGAGACCCAGTACTTC. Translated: CASIMTSGSETQYF.